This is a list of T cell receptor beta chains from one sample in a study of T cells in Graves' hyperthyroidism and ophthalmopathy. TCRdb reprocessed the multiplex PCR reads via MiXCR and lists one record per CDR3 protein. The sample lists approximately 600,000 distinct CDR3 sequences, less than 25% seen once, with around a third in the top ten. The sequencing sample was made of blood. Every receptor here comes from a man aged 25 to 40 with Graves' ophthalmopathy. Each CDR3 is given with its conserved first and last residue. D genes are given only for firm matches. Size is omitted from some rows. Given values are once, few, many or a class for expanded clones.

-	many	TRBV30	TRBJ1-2	CASLQTPTDFGYTF	TGTGCCTCTCTACAGACACCTACCGACTTCGGCTACACCTTC
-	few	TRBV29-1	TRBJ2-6	CSVEVHKTGANVLTF	TGCAGCGTTGAGGTACATAAGACTGGGGCCAACGTCCTGACTTTC
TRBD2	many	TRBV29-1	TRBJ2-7	CSVKSAGGPYEQYF	TGCAGCGTTAAATCAGCGGGAGGGCCTTACGAGCAGTACTTC
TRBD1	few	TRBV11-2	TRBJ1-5	CANSLGRTGKSQPQHF	TGTGCCAACAGCTTAGGTCGGACAGGGAAGAGCCAGCCCCAGCATTTT
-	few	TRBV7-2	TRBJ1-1	CASRRGGGGDTEAFF	TGTGCCAGCAGACGAGGGGGAGGGGGGGACACTGAAGCTTTCTTT
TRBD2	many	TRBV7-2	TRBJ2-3	CASSLSSGHSTDTQYF	TGTGCCAGCAGCTTATCTAGCGGCCATAGCACAGATACGCAGTATTTT
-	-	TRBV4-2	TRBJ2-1	CASSIRGLYNEQFF	TGTGCCAGCAGCATCCGGGGCCTGTACAATGAGCAGTTCTTC
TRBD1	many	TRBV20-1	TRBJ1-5	CSARDAGQVDSNQPQHF	TGCAGTGCTAGAGATGCTGGACAGGTTGATAGCAATCAGCCCCAGCATTTT
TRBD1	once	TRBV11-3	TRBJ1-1	CASSIRTGGASLYTEAFF	TGTGCCAGCAGCATCCGGACAGGGGGCGCAAGTCTGTACACTGAAGCTTTCTTT
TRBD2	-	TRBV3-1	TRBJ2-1	CASSQVGLAGDEQFF	TGTGCCAGCAGCCAAGTGGGCCTAGCGGGAGATGAGCAGTTCTTC
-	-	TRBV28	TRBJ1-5	CASSFLDSQPQHF	TGTGCCAGCAGTTTCCTGGACAGCCAGCCCCAGCATTTT
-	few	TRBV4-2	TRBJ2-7	CASSQDDTAQAGEQYF	TGTGCCAGCAGCCAAGACGATACTGCCCAAGCGGGCGAGCAGTACTTC
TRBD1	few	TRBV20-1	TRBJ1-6	CSARDTGDRANSPLHF	TGCAGTGCTAGAGATACGGGGGACAGGGCAAATTCACCCCTCCACTTT
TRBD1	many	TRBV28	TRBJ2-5	CASSSPFRQGQETQYF	TGTGCCAGCAGCTCCCCCTTCCGACAGGGGCAAGAGACCCAGTACTTC
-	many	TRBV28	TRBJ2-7	CASSREIHYEQYF	TGTGCCAGCAGCCGGGAAATACACTACGAGCAGTACTTC
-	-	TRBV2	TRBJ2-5	CASKMGEETQYF	TGTGCCAGCAAGATGGGAGAGGAGACCCAGTACTTC
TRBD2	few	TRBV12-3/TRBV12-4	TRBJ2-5	CASSTREYQETQYF	TGTGCCAGCAGTACGCGGGAGTACCAAGAGACCCAGTACTTC
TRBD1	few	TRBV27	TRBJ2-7	CASRGTGGFYEQYF	TGTGCCAGCAGGGGGACAGGGGGTTTCTACGAGCAGTACTTC
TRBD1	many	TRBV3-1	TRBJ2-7	CASSQLSGTGKHEQYF	TGTGCCAGCAGCCAACTTTCCGGGACAGGGAAACACGAGCAGTACTTC
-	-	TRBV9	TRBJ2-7	CASSAAGRSYEQCF	TGTGCCAGCAGCGCCGCCGGCCGATCCTACGAGCAGTGCTTC
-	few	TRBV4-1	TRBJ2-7	CASSQDSAESYEQYF	TGCGCCAGCAGCCAAGATAGTGCAGAATCCTACGAGCAGTACTTC
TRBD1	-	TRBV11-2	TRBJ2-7	CASSPRQGPYSYEQYF	TGTGCCAGCAGCCCGAGACAGGGGCCCTACTCCTACGAGCAGTACTTC
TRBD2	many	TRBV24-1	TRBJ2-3	CATSFPGLAGSTDTQYF	TGTGCCACCAGCTTCCCGGGACTAGCGGGAAGCACAGATACGCAGTATTTT
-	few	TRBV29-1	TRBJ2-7	CSVLSLASYEQYF	TGCAGCGTTCTCTCACTGGCTTCCTACGAGCAGTACTTC
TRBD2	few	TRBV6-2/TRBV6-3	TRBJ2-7	CASSRGTSGSSYEQYF	TGTGCCAGCAGCCGTGGGACTAGCGGGAGCTCCTACGAGCAGTACTTC
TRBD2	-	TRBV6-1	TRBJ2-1	CASSEAGGDWGGNEQFF	TGTGCCAGCAGTGAAGCCGGGGGGGACTGGGGGGGCAATGAGCAGTTCTTC
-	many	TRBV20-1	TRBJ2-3	CSARDSGGGTQYF	TGCAGTGCTAGAGATTCGGGTGGAGGGACGCAGTATTTT
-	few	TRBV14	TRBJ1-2	CASSPNHGTRRINYGYTF	TGTGCCAGCAGCCCAAATCACGGGACACGGAGAATTAACTATGGCTACACCTTC
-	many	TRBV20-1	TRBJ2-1	CSARSDNEQFF	TGCAGTGCTAGGTCCGACAATGAGCAGTTCTTC
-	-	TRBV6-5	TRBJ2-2	CASSYSTGSTGELFF	TGTGCCAGCAGTTACTCGACAGGTTCCACCGGGGAGCTGTTTTTT
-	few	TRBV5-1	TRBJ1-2	CASSTDSSNGYTF	TGCGCCAGCAGCACGGACAGCTCCAATGGCTACACCTTC
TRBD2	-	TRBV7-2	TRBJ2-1	CASSLGTSGRIYEQFF	TGTGCCAGCAGCTTGGGGACTAGCGGGAGAATCTATGAGCAGTTCTTC
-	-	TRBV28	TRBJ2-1	CASSPGWRPKNEQFF	TGTGCCAGCAGTCCAGGGTGGAGGCCGAAGAATGAGCAGTTCTTC
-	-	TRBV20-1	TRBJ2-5	CSEVQGWSETQYF	TGCAGCGAAGTCCAGGGTTGGAGCGAGACCCAGTACTTC
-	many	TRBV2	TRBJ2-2	CASEGDTGELFF	TGTGCCAGCGAGGGGGACACCGGGGAGCTGTTTTTT
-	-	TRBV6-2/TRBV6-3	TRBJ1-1	CASSYKSGAGTEAFF	TGTGCCAGCAGTTACAAATCAGGGGCTGGTACTGAAGCTTTCTTT
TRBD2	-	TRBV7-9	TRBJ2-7	CASSSPGTSGSTDEQYF	TGTGCCAGCAGCTCCCCCGGAACTAGCGGGAGTACAGACGAGCAGTACTTC
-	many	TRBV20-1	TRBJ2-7	CSATPIGSYEQYF	TGCAGTGCTACCCCTATCGGCTCCTACGAGCAGTACTTC
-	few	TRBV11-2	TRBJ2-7	CASRKTDSTTYEQYF	TGTGCCAGCAGGAAAACGGACTCAACTACTTACGAGCAGTACTTC
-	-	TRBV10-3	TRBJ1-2	CAISERGYGYTF	TGTGCCATCAGTGAAAGAGGGTATGGCTACACCTTC
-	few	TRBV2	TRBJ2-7	CASRVGLYEQYF	TGTGCCAGCAGGGTTGGGTTATACGAGCAGTACTTC